This T cell receptor beta chain was retrieved from a study of Ad26.COV2.S vaccination and SARS-CoV-2 variants. Study-wide results and limits: Vaccinated and placebo-treated recipients had similar non-spike TCR breadth.

As for this clone: As yet, its antigen is unknown.

Repertoires were generated with immunoSEQ multiplex PCR, while TCRdb's copy carries only in-frame clones and drops some. The sample has roughly 680,000 clones; roughly 90% are singletons. Treatment here: 15 to 20 received Ad26.COV2.S at low or high dose, single or two shots; about five received placebo; per-sample allocation not given. Collection of samples fell on day 63 after the first vaccine or placebo injection. V gave up 0 bases and J gave up 6 bases, with 9 bases separating them. In germline, CDR1 is MNHEY, CDR2 SMNVEV (reference sequence). The CDR3 is made up of 14 amino acids. This sample comprised peripheral blood, obtained in a trial of Ad26.COV2.S vaccine versus placebo. The receptor comes from a person aged 18 to 65 who received the Ad26.COV2.S COVID-19 vaccine or a placebo. This chain connects TRBV27 to TRBJ1-5, with D perhaps matching TRBD1 (5 bases). The CDR3 is CASSLSAGTQPQHF. The CDR3 DNA follows: TGTGCCAGCAGTTTATCAGCGGGGACTCAGCCCCAGCATTTT.